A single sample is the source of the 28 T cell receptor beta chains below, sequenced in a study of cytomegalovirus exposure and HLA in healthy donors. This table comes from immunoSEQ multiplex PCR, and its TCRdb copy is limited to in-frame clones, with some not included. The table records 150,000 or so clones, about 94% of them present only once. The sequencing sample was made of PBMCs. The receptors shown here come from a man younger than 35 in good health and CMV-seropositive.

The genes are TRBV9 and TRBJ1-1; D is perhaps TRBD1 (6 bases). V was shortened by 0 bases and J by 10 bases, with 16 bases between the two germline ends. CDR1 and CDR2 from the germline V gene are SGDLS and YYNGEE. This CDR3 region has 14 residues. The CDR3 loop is CASSVASTGGGAFF. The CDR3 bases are TGTGCCAGCAGCGTAGCCTCGACAGGCGGTGGAGCTTTCTTT.

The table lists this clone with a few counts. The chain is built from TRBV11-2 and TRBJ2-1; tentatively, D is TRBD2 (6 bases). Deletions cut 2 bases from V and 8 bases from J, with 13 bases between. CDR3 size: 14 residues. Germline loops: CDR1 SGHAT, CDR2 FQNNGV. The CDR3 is CASSLSWTMDEQFF. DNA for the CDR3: TGTGCCAGCAGCTTATCATGGACTATGGATGAGCAGTTCTTC.

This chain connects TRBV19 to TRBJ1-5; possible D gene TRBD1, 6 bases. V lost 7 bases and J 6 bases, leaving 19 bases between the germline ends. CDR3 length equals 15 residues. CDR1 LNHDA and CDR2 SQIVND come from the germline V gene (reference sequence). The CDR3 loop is CASTLGQGNLQPQHF. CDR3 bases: TGTGCCAGTACCCTCGGGCAGGGGAACCTTCAGCCCCAGCATTTT.

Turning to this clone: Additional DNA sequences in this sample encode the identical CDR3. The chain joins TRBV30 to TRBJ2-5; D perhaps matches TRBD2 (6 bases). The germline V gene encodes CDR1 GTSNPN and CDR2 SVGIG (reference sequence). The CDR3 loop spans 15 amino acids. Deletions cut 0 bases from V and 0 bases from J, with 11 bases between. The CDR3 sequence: CAWSVQRVYQETQYF. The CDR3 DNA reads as TGTGCCTGGAGTGTACAGCGGGTCTACCAAGAGACCCAGTACTTC.

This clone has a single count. CDR3 nucleotide sequence: TGTGCCATCAGTGATAAACAGCTGTGGGAGACCCAGTACTTC. As protein: CAISDKQLWETQYF. The rearrangement uses TRBV10-3 and TRBJ2-5; D gene ambiguous. The CDR3 runs 14 residues. Germline CDR1 and CDR2: ENHRY and SYGVKD. V lost 3 bases and J lost 5, with 13 bases in between.

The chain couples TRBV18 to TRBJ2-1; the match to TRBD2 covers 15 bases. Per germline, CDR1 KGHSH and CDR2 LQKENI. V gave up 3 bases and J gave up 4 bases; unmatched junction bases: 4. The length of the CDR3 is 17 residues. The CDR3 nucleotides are TGTGCCAGCTCACCCGGGACTAGCGGGAGGCTTTACAATGAGCAGTTCTTC. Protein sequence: CASSPGTSGRLYNEQFF.

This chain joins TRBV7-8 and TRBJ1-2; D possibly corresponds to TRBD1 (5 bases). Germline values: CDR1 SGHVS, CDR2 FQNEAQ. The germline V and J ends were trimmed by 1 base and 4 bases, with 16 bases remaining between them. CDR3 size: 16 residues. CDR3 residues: CASSLEGPLAVYGYTF. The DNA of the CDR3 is TGTGCCAGCAGCTTAGAGGGGCCGTTGGCAGTCTATGGCTACACCTTC.

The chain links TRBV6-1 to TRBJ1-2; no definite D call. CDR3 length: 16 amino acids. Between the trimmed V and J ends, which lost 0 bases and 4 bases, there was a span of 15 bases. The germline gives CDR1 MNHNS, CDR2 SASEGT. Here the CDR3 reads CASSEARHFRAYGYTF. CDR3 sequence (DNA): TGTGCCAGCAGTGAAGCCCGACACTTTCGAGCCTATGGCTACACCTTC.

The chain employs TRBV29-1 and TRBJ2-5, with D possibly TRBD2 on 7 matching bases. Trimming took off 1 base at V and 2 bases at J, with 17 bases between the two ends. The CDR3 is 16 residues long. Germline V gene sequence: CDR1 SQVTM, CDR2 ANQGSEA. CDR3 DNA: TGCAGCGTTGAAGTCGGCGGGGGCGCGGGGCAAGAGACCCAGTACTTC. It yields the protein CSVEVGGGAGQETQYF.

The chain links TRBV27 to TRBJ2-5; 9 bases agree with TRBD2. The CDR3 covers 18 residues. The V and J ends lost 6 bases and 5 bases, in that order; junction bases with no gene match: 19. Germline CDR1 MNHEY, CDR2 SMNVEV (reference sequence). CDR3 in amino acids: CASSPRVKVAGALETQYF. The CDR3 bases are TGTGCCAGCAGCCCTCGAGTAAAGGTAGCGGGAGCTCTCGAGACCCAGTACTTC.

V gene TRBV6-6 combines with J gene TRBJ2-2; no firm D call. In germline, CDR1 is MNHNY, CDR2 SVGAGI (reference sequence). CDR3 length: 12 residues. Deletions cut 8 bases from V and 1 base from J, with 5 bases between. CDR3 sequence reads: CASLKNTGELFF. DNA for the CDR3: TGTGCCAGCTTAAAGAACACCGGGGAGCTGTTTTTT.

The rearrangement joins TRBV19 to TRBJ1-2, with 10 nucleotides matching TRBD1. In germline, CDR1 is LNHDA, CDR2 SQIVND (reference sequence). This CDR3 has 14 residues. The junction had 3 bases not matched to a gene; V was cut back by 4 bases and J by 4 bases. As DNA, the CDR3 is TGTGCCAGTAGTACGACAGGGGGCGGCTATGGCTACACCTTC. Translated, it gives CASSTTGGGYGYTF.

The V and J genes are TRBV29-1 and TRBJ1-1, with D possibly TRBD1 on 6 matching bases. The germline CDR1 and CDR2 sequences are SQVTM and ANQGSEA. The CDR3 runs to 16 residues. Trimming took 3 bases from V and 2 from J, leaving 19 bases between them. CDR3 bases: TGCAGCGTTGAGGCCCAGGGGAAGATTAGCAACACTGAAGCTTTCTTT. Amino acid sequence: CSVEAQGKISNTEAFF.

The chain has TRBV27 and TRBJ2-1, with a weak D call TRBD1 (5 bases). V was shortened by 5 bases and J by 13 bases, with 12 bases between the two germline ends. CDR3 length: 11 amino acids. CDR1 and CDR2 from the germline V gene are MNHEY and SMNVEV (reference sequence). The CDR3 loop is CASSDSKRQFF. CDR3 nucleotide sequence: TGTGCCAGCAGTGACAGCAAGCGACAGTTCTTC.

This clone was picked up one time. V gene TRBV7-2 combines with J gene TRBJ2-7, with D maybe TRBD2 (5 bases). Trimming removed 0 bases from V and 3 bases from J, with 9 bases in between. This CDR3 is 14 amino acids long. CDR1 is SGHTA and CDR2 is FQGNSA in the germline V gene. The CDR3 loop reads CASSLAGGNYEQYF. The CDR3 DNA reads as TGTGCCAGCAGCTTAGCCGGAGGAAACTACGAGCAGTACTTC. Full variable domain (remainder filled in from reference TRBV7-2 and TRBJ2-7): GAGVSQSPSNKVTEKGKDVELRCDPISGHTALYWYRQSLGQGLEFLIYFQGNSAPDKSGLPSDRFSAERTGGSVSTLTIQRTQQEDSAVYLCASSLAGGNYEQYFGPGTRLTVT.

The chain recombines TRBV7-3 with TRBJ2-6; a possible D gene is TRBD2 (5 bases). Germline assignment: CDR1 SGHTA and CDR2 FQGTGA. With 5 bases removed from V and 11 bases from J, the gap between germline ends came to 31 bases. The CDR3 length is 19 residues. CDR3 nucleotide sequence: TGTGCCAGCAGCCCTCAAAGCGCGATTGAGGGTCCCCCGGCGGACGTCCTGACTTTC. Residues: CASSPQSAIEGPPADVLTF.

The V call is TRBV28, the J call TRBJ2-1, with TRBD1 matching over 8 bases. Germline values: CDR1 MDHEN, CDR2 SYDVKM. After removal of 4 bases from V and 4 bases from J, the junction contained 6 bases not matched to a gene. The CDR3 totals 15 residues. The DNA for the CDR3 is TGTGCCAGCAGTTCTACGGGACAGGAGTACAATGAGCAGTTCTTC. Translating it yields CASSSTGQEYNEQFF. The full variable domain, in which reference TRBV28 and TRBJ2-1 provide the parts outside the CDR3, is DVKVTQSSRYLVKRTGEKVFLECVQDMDHENMFWYRQDPGLGLRLIYFSYDVKMKEKGDIPEGYSVSREKKERFSLILESASTNQTSMYLCASSSTGQEYNEQFFGPGTRLTVL.

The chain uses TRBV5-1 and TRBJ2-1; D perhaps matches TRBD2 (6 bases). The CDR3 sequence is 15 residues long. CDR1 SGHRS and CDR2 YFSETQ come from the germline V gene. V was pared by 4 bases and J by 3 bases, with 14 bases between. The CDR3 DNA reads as TGCGCCAGCAGCCCGACTAGTGGCGGCTACAATGAGCAGTTCTTC. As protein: CASSPTSGGYNEQFF.

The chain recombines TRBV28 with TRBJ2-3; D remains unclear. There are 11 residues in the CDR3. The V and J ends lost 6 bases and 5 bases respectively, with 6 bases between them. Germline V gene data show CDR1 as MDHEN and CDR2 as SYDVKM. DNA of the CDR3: TGTGCCAGCAGCCCAGGAGATACGCAGTATTTT. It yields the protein CASSPGDTQYF.

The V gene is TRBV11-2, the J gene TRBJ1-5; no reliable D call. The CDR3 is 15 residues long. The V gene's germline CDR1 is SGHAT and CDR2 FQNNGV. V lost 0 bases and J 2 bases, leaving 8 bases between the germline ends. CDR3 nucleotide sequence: TGTGCCAGCAGCTTAGATTTCGGGGGCAATCAGCCCCAGCATTTT. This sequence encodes CASSLDFGGNQPQHF.

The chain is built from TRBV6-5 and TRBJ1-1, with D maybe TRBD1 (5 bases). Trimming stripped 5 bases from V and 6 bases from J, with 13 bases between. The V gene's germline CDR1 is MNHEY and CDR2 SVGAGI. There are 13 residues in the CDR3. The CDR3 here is CASSNQGFAEAFF. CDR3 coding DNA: TGTGCCAGCAGTAATCAGGGATTCGCTGAAGCTTTCTTT.

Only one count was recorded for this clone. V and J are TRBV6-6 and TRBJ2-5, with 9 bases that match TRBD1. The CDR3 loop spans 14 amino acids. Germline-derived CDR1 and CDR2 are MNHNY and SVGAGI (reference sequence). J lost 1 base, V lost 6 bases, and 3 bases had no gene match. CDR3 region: CASRRQGGQETQYF. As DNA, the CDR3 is TGTGCCAGCAGGAGACAGGGGGGCCAAGAGACCCAGTACTTC.

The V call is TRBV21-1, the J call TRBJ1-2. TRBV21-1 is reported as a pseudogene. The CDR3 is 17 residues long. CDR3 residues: CASTNNSGLKPRYGYTF. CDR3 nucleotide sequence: TGTGCCAGCACTAACAACTCGGGACTAAAGCCTCGCTATGGCTACACCTTC.

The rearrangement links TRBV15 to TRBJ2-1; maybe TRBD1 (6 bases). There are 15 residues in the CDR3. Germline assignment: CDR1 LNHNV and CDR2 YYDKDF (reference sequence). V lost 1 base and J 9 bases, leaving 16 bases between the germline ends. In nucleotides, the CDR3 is TGTGCCACCAGCAGAGTTGCAGGGCGAGGGGGTGAGCAGTTCTTC. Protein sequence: CATSRVAGRGGEQFF.

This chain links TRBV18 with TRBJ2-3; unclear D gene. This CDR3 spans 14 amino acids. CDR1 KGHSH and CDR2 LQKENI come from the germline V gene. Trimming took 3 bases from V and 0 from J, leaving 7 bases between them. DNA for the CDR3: TGTGCCAGCTCACCTGATACTAGCACAGATACGCAGTATTTT. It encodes CASSPDTSTDTQYF.

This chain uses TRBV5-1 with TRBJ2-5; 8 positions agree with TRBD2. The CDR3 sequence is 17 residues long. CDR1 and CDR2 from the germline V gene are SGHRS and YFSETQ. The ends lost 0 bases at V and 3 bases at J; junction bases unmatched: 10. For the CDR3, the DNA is TGCGCCAGCAGCTTGGCGGCAACGGGAGGGCGGGAAGAGACCCAGTACTTC. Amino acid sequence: CASSLAATGGREETQYF. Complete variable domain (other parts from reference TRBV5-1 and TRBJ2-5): KAGVTQTPRYLIKTRGQQVTLSCSPISGHRSVSWYQQTPGQGLQFLFEYFSETQRNKGNFPGRFSGRQFSNSRSEMNVSTLELGDSALYLCASSLAATGGREETQYFGPGTRLLVL.

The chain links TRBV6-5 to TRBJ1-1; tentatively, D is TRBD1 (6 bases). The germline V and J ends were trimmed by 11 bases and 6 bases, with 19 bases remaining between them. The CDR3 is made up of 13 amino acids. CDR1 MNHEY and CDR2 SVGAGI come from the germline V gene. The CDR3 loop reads CACYRDKFAEAFF. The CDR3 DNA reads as TGTGCCTGCTACAGGGATAAGTTCGCTGAAGCTTTCTTT.

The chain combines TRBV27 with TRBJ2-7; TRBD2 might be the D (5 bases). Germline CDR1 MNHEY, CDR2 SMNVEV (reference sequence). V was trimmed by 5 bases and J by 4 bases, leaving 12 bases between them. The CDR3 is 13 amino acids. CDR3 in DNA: TGTGCCAGCAGTAAGCGGTTCAAATACGAGCAGTACTTC. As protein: CASSKRFKYEQYF.